These T cell receptor beta chains were read from a single sample in a study of blood T cell repertoires in COVID-19. Here immunoSEQ multiplex PCR was the method, and the copy in TCRdb shows in-frame clones only, minus some. The table records over 200,000 clones, 89% of them present only once. The sample consisted of PBMCs or T cells enriched from blood (not recorded which). These receptors were obtained from a woman aged 25 to 39 with acute COVID-19. CDR3s include the opening cysteine and the closing phenylalanine or tryptophan. D genes are given only for firm matches. Only some rows state a clone size, as once, few, many or a class for expanded clones.

V: TRBV14
J: TRBJ2-2
D: TRBD2
size: -
DNA: TGTGCCAGCAGCCCCATCGCGGGGGGGCGTATCACCGGGGAGCTGTTTTTT
CDR3: CASSPIAGGRITGELFF

V: TRBV24-1
J: TRBJ2-3
D: TRBD1
size: -
DNA: TGTGCCACCAGTGAAGCAGGGGGCGCAGATACGCAGTATTTT
CDR3: CATSEAGGADTQYF

V: TRBV14
J: TRBJ2-3
D: -
size: -
DNA: TGTGCCAGCAGCTCTGGCGGGACAGTAAGCACAGATACGCAGTATTTT
CDR3: CASSSGGTVSTDTQYF

V: TRBV30
J: TRBJ2-7
D: TRBD2
size: -
DNA: TGTGCCTGGAGCGGACTAGCGGGGAGGTACGAGCAGTACTTC
CDR3: CAWSGLAGRYEQYF

V: TRBV4-1
J: TRBJ2-7
D: -
size: -
DNA: TGCGCCAGCAGCCCTCAGGGTAAGGTTTTCGAGCAGTACTTC
CDR3: CASSPQGKVFEQYF

V: TRBV3-1/TRBV3-2
J: TRBJ2-7
D: TRBD1
size: -
DNA: TGTGCCAGCAGCCCACGGATCCGACAGGGGGAGCAGTACTTC
CDR3: CASSPRIRQGEQYF

V: TRBV24-1
J: TRBJ2-3
D: -
size: -
DNA: TGTGCCACCAGTGATTCAGGGTTCACTAGCACAGATACGCAGTATTTT
CDR3: CATSDSGFTSTDTQYF

V: TRBV24-1
J: TRBJ2-3
D: -
size: -
DNA: TGTGCCAATCTAAGGGGAGGAGTAACAGATACGCAGTATTTT
CDR3: CANLRGGVTDTQYF

V: TRBV5-1
J: TRBJ2-1
D: TRBD2
size: -
DNA: TGCGCCAGCAGTGAAGCGGGAAGGTACAATGAGCAGTTCTTC
CDR3: CASSEAGRYNEQFF

V: TRBV28
J: TRBJ2-5
D: TRBD1
size: -
DNA: TGTGCCAGCAGTTTAAGTAATTACCGGACAGGGTTATTAGAGACCCAGTACTTC
CDR3: CASSLSNYRTGLLETQYF

V: TRBV27
J: TRBJ1-6
D: -
size: -
DNA: TGTGCCAGCAGTTTATCGTCCAGGGGAAATAATTCACCCCTCCACTTT
CDR3: CASSLSSRGNNSPLHF

V: TRBV11-2
J: TRBJ1-1
D: -
size: -
DNA: TGTGCCAGCAGCTTCCCGCTATTCTTT
CDR3: CASSFPLFF

V: TRBV19
J: TRBJ1-1
D: -
size: -
DNA: TGTGCCAGTAGTATAGCAGGCAGGGGTACTGAAGCTTTCTTT
CDR3: CASSIAGRGTEAFF

V: TRBV6-2/TRBV6-3
J: TRBJ1-6
D: -
size: -
DNA: TGTGCCAGCAGTTACTCAGGTTGGCGCAGGGATAATTCACCCCTCCACTTT
CDR3: CASSYSGWRRDNSPLHF

V: TRBV7-8
J: TRBJ2-2
D: TRBD1
size: once
DNA: TGTGCCAGCAGCTTAGGGGACAGGGTCCACACCGGGGAGCTGTTTTTT
CDR3: CASSLGDRVHTGELFF

V: TRBV30
J: TRBJ1-1
D: -
size: -
DNA: TGTGCCTGGAATCGCGTGATCGCGGGCACTGAAGCTTTCTTT
CDR3: CAWNRVIAGTEAFF